This is a list of T cell receptor beta chains from one sample in a study of CD8 T cells in Susac syndrome. MiXCR was run by TCRdb on the immunoSEQ multiplex PCR reads, yielding one entry per CDR3 protein. The table records roughly 190,000 distinct CDR3 sequences, about 95% of them present only once. Sequencing was done on a sample of CD4+ T cells from PBMCs. The receptors shown here come from a human donor in good health. The CDR3 runs from the conserved cysteine through the conserved F or W. Not every row has a clone size; where given, it reads once, few, many or a size class.

clone_size cdr3_length v_call cdr3_aa
NA 14 TRBV5-1 CASSLGLFGDEQFF
NA 15 TRBV27 CASTRLLGDNYEQYF
NA 13 TRBV6-5 CASRRQGMLTQYF
NA 15 TRBV7-9 CASRHAGSRINEQFF
once 17 TRBV12-3/TRBV12-4 CASARLPGQGLNTEAFF
NA 15 TRBV3-1 CASSQDRTSQSIQYF
NA 15 TRBV29-1 CSAQASAASTDTQYF
NA 13 TRBV14 CASSPSRARAQYF
NA 15 TRBV20-1 CSARPGLAYYNEQFF
NA 15 TRBV7-9 CASSLGTIPQETQYF
NA 13 TRBV29-1 CSARSRAGDTQYF
NA 16 TRBV6-5 CASSYFSTTAGTTQYF
once 12 TRBV5-1 CASSLPMNEQFF
NA 12 TRBV29-1 CSLGGSRTEAFF
once 10 TRBV29-1 CSVAYDTQYF
NA 13 TRBV5-1 CASSDPGGDTQYF
NA 13 TRBV29-1 CSVEETLTYEQYF
NA 12 TRBV29-1 CSVGDPTGLAFF
once 14 TRBV7-2 CASSLARGTETQYF
once 15 TRBV7-2 CASSLAGRPTDTQYF
NA 15 TRBV5-1 CASGGGTGVTYEQYF
NA 15 TRBV20-1 CSARRTSGKPDTQYF
NA 15 TRBV20-1 CSARDHGTNTGELFF
NA 14 TRBV20-1 CSARRYGLNYGYTF
NA 15 TRBV7-3 CASSHPGQVTDTQYF
NA 16 TRBV7-2 CASRRLSGRAPGELFF
NA 14 TRBV20-1 CSALAGGGTDTQYF
NA 15 TRBV6-2/TRBV6-3 CASRPSHGATYEQYF
NA 15 TRBV2 CASSGASGSVNEQFF
NA 14 TRBV18 CASSQSTGNTEAFF
NA 15 TRBV9 CASSGGRKRNTEAFF
NA 16 TRBV4-3 CASSQGLAGEADTQYF
NA 18 TRBV29-1 CSALPTTETSGGANVLTF
once 15 TRBV6-5 CASRKGVIAYNEQFF
NA 15 TRBV7-9 CASRDSQVNTGELFF
NA 11 TRBV6-5 CASSAGYEQYF
NA 15 TRBV20-1 CSALLAALSSYEQYF
NA 16 TRBV28 CASSQPLQGAVYGYTF
NA 11 TRBV20-1 CSARDRVEAFF
NA 15 TRBV20-1 CSASGDRSNTGELFF
NA 15 TRBV6-5 CASMSGSSGANVLTF
few 12 TRBV29-1 CSVDRGDTEAFF